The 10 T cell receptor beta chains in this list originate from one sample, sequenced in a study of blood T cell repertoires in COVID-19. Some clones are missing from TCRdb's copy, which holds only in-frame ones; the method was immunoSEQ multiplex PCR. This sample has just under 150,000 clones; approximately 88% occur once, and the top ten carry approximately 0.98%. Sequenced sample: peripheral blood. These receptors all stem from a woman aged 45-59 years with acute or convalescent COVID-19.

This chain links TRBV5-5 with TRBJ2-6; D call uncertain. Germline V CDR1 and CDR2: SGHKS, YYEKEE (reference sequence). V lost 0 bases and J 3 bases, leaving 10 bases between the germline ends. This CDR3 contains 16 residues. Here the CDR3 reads CASSLGYEFGANVLTF. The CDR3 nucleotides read TGTGCCAGCAGCTTGGGCTATGAGTTTGGGGCCAACGTCCTGACTTTC.

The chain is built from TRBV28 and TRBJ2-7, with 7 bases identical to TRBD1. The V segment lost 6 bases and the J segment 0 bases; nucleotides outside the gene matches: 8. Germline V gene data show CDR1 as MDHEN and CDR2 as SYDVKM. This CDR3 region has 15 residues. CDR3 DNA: TGTGCCAGCAGGAGGGACAGACCCTACTCCTACGAGCAGTACTTC. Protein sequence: CASRRDRPYSYEQYF.

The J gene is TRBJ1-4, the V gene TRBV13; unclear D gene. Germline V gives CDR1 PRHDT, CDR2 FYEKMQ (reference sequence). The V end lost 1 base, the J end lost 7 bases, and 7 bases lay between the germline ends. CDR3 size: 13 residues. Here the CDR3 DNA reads TGTGCCAGCAGCTTAGAGTCGAGTGAAAAACTGTTTTTT. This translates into CASSLESSEKLFF.

CDR3 in amino acids: CASSHITGAGYGYTF. The DNA of the CDR3 is TGTGCCAGCAGCCATATAACAGGGGCCGGCTATGGCTACACCTTC. The chain uses TRBV5-6 and TRBJ1-2, with TRBD1 matching 7 bases. This CDR3 contains 15 residues. The V gene end was trimmed by 4 bases and the J gene end by 4 bases; junction bases not matched to a gene: 10. CDR1 and CDR2 from the germline V gene are SGHDT and YYEEEE.

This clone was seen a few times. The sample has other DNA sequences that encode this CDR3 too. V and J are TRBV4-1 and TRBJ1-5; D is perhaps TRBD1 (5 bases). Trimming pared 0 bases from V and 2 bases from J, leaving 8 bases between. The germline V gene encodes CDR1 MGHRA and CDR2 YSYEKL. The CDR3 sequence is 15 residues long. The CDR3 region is CASSQEGGGNQPQHF. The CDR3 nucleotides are TGCGCCAGCAGCCAAGAAGGAGGGGGCAATCAGCCCCAGCATTTT.

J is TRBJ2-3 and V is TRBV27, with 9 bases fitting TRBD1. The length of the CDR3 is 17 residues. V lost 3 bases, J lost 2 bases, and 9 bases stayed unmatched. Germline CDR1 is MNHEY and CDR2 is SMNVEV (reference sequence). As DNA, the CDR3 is TGTGCCAGCAGTTTCTGGACGGGACAGGGCGTCACAGATACGCAGTATTTT. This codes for CASSFWTGQGVTDTQYF.

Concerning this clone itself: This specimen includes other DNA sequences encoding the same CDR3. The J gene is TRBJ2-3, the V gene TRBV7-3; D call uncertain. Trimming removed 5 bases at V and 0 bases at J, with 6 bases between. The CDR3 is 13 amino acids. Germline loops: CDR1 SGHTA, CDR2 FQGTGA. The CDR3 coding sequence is TGTGCCAGCAGCCCCCTTAGCACAGATACGCAGTATTTT. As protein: CASSPLSTDTQYF.

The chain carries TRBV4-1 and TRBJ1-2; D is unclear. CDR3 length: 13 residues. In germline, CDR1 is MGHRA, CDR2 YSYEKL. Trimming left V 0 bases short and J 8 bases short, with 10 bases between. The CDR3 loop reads CASSQDHGLGYTF. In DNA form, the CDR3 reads TGCGCCAGCAGCCAAGATCACGGGTTAGGCTACACCTTC.

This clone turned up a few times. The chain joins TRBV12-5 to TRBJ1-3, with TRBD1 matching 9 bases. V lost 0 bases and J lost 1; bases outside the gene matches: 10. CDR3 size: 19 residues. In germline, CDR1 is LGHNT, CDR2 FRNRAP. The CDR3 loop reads CASGLVKGGQGISGNTIYF. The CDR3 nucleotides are TGTGCTAGTGGTTTGGTTAAGGGAGGACAGGGGATATCTGGAAACACCATATATTTT.

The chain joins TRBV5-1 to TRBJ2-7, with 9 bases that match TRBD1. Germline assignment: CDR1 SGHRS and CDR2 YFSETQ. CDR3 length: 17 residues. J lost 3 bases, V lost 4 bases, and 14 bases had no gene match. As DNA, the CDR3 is TGCGCCAGCAGCCAAACGCCTCGACAGGGGGGGAGCTACGAGCAGTACTTC. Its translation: CASSQTPRQGGSYEQYF.